This is a list of T cell receptor beta chains from one sample in a study of T cells after yellow fever vaccination. TCRdb independently ran MiXCR on the 5' RACE reads; one entry per CDR3 protein. The profile shows hundreds of thousands of distinct CDR3 sequences, about 12% of them singletons. The source material was CD4+ T cells sorted from PBMCs, sampled 15 days after the yellow fever booster vaccination. These receptors all stem from a young man who received the YFV17D yellow fever vaccine. CDR3s include the opening cysteine and the closing phenylalanine or tryptophan. A D gene is named only where the DNA matches it firmly. Rows may omit the clone size; those that give it use once, few, many or a size class.

D: .; size: few; V: TRBV4-3; J: TRBJ1-1; DNA: TGCGCCAGCAGCCAAGATGGTTTCGGGGACACTGAAGCTTTCTTT; CDR3: CASSQDGFGDTEAFF
D: .; size: .; V: TRBV6-2/TRBV6-3; J: TRBJ2-7; DNA: TGTGCCAGCAGTTACTCGTCCAGGCCACCGTCCCCATACGAGCAGTACTTC; CDR3: CASSYSSRPPSPYEQYF
D: .; size: .; V: TRBV9; J: TRBJ2-2; DNA: TGTGCCACTTCGACAGCCCGCACCGGGGAGCTGTTTTTT; CDR3: CATSTARTGELFF
D: TRBD1; size: .; V: TRBV7-6; J: TRBJ2-2; DNA: TGTGCCAGCAGCTTTGGACAGGGGCTGAATGGCGGGGAGCTGTTTTTT; CDR3: CASSFGQGLNGGELFF
D: .; size: few; V: TRBV5-1; J: TRBJ1-4; DNA: TGCGCCAGCAGCCCTACAGGTCTGGTTAATGAAAAACTGTTTTTT; CDR3: CASSPTGLVNEKLFF
D: .; size: many; V: TRBV4-3; J: TRBJ1-2; DNA: TGCGCCAGCAGCCGTAAACAGGGATTCGGGGATGGCTACACCTTC; CDR3: CASSRKQGFGDGYTF
D: TRBD2; size: .; V: TRBV5-1; J: TRBJ2-5; DNA: TGCGCCAGCAGCGTGACTAGCCGAGGGGAGACCCAGTACTTC; CDR3: CASSVTSRGETQYF
D: TRBD2; size: few; V: TRBV5-1; J: TRBJ2-5; DNA: TGCGCCAGCAGCTTGGGAATAGCGGGAGTGTACCAAGAGACCCAGTACTTC; CDR3: CASSLGIAGVYQETQYF
D: .; size: .; V: TRBV5-4; J: TRBJ2-6; DNA: TGTGCCAGCAGCTTAGGACCGAATTCTGGGGCCAACGTCCTGACTTTC; CDR3: CASSLGPNSGANVLTF
D: .; size: few; V: TRBV12-3/TRBV12-4; J: TRBJ2-3; DNA: TGTGCCAGCAGACCTCTACAGACAGATACGCAGTATTTT; CDR3: CASRPLQTDTQYF
D: .; size: few; V: TRBV10-2; J: TRBJ2-7; DNA: TGCGCCAGCAGTGAGTTCAACGGAAGACCGTACTTC; CDR3: CASSEFNGRPYF
D: .; size: .; V: TRBV29-1; J: TRBJ2-3; DNA: TGCAGCGTTCTCCCCCCCCCTGGGCGCATCACCGCAGATACGCAGTATTTT; CDR3: CSVLPPPGRITADTQYF
D: TRBD2; size: .; V: TRBV5-4; J: TRBJ2-3; DNA: TGTGCCAGCAGCTTTGGGCTAGCGGGGGGTGGAGATACGCAGTATTTT; CDR3: CASSFGLAGGGDTQYF
D: .; size: few; V: TRBV6-5; J: TRBJ1-4; DNA: TGTGCCAGCAGCCGTGAACAGGGAGGCCGAAAACTGTTTTTT; CDR3: CASSREQGGRKLFF
D: TRBD1; size: few; V: TRBV6-5; J: TRBJ2-5; DNA: TGTGCCAGCAGTTACTCATCTACAGGGGGCCGAGAGACCCAGTACTTC; CDR3: CASSYSSTGGRETQYF
D: .; size: .; V: TRBV4-3; J: TRBJ2-3; DNA: TGCGCCAGCAGCCGGGACGTCAACACAGATACGCAGTATTTT; CDR3: CASSRDVNTDTQYF
D: TRBD1; size: .; V: TRBV12-3/TRBV12-4; J: TRBJ1-5; DNA: TGTGCCAGCGGACGGACAGGGTTGGAGAATCAGCCCCAGCATTTT; CDR3: CASGRTGLENQPQHF
D: .; size: few; V: TRBV7-3; J: TRBJ1-1; DNA: TGTGCCAGCAGCTTAAGTCCGGGAAATGAAGCTTTCTTT; CDR3: CASSLSPGNEAFF
D: .; size: many; V: TRBV12-3/TRBV12-4; J: TRBJ1-1; DNA: TGTGCCAGTTCCCGGCAGGGTAGGTCTGAAGCTTTCTTT; CDR3: CASSRQGRSEAFF
D: .; size: few; V: TRBV12-3/TRBV12-4; J: TRBJ2-2; DNA: TGTGCCAGCAGTTATCAGGGGTACACCGGGGAGCTGTTTTTT; CDR3: CASSYQGYTGELFF
D: TRBD2; size: .; V: TRBV5-1; J: TRBJ2-5; DNA: TGCGCCAGCAGCTCTCAGCCGGGAGGGGGAGAGACCCAGTACTTC; CDR3: CASSSQPGGGETQYF
D: .; size: few; V: TRBV4-1; J: TRBJ1-5; DNA: TGCGCCAGCAGCCAACACGGGGAAAGTAGTGTAGAGCCCCAGCATTTT; CDR3: CASSQHGESSVEPQHF
D: TRBD1; size: few; V: TRBV5-1; J: TRBJ2-2; DNA: TGCGCCAGCAGCCATCGGACAGGGGCACATTCGAACACCGGGGAGCTGTTTTTT; CDR3: CASSHRTGAHSNTGELFF
D: .; size: .; V: TRBV3-1; J: TRBJ2-5; DNA: TGTGCCAGCAGCACCCCGAGGACCCAGTACTTC; CDR3: CASSTPRTQYF
D: .; size: few; V: TRBV12-3/TRBV12-4; J: TRBJ1-5; DNA: TGTGCCAGCAGTTTAGCGCGGGGGTTAGTTGGGGGACCCAATCAGCCCCAGCATTTT; CDR3: CASSLARGLVGGPNQPQHF
D: TRBD2; size: many; V: TRBV3-1; J: TRBJ2-3; DNA: TGTGCCAGCAGCCTTCCGGGACTAGGCACAGATACGCAGTATTTT; CDR3: CASSLPGLGTDTQYF
D: TRBD2; size: .; V: TRBV4-2; J: TRBJ2-5; DNA: TGTGCCAGCAGCCAAGATTTAGCGGGGGAGCAAGAGACCCAGTACTTC; CDR3: CASSQDLAGEQETQYF
D: TRBD2; size: few; V: TRBV6-6; J: TRBJ2-5; DNA: TGTGCCAGCAGTTACCCGACTAGCGGGGATACTCAAGAGACCCAGTACTTC; CDR3: CASSYPTSGDTQETQYF
D: TRBD1; size: few; V: TRBV10-3; J: TRBJ1-1; DNA: TGTGCCATCAGAGAACAGGGGGCTGGGAACACTGAAGCTTTCTTT; CDR3: CAIREQGAGNTEAFF